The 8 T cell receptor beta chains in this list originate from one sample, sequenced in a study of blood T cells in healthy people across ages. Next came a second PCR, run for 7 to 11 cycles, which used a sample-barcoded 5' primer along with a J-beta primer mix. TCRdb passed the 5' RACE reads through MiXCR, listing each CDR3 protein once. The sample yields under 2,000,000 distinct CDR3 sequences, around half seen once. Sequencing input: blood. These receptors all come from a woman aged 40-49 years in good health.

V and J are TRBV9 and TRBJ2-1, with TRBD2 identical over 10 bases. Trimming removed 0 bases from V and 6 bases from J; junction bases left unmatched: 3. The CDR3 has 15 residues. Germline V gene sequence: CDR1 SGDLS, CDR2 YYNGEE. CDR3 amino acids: CASSVEAGGPNEQFF. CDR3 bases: TGTGCCAGCAGCGTAGAAGCGGGGGGGCCCAATGAGCAGTTCTTC.

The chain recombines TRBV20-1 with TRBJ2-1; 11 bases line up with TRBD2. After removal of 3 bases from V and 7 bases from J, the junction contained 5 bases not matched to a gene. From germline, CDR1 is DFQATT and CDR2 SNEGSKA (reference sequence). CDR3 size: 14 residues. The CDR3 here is CSASRPSGGNEQFF. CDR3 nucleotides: TGCAGTGCTAGTCGCCCTAGCGGGGGGAATGAGCAGTTCTTC.

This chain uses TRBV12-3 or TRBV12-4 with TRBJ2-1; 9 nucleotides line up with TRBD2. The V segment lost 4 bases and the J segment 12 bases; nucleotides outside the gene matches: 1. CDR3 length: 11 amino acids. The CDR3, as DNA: TGTGCCAGCAGTTCGGGACTAGCGCAGTTCTTC. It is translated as CASSSGLAQFF.

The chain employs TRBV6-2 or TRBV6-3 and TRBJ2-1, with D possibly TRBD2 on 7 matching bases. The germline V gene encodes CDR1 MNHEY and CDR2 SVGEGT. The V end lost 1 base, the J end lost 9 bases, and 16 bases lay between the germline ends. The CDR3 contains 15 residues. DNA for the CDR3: TGTGCCAGCAGTTACTTGTCGGGGGGCCGGGGTGAGCAGTTCTTC. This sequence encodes CASSYLSGGRGEQFF.

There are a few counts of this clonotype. The CDR3 nucleotides read TGTGCCACCAGCAGATTAAGCGGGGGGCAGTTCTTC. This gives the protein CATSRLSGGQFF. This chain connects TRBV15 to TRBJ2-1; 8 bases align to TRBD2. CDR3 size: 12 residues. The V and J ends lost 2 bases and 12 bases, in that order; junction bases with no gene match: 3. The germline V gene encodes CDR1 LNHNV and CDR2 YYDKDF (reference sequence).

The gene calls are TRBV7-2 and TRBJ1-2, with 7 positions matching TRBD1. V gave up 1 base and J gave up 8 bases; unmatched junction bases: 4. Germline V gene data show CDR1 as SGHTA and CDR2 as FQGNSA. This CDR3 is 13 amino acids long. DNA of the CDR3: TGTGCCAGCAGCTTAGTACAGGGGCGAGGCTACACCTTC. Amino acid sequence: CASSLVQGRGYTF.

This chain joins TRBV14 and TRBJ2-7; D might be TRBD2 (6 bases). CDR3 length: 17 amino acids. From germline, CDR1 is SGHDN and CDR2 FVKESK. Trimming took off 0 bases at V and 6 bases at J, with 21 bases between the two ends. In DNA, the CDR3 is TGTGCCAGCAGCCAAGATTGGGGAGAGATGCGGGGAGTCGAGCAGTACTTC. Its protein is CASSQDWGEMRGVEQYF.

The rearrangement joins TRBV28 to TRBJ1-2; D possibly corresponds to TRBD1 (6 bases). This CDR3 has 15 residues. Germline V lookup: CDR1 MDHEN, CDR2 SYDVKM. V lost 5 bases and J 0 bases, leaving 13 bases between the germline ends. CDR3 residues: CASSPHGQTNYGYTF. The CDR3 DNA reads TGTGCCAGCAGTCCCCATGGACAGACTAACTATGGCTACACCTTC.